This TCR beta chain was observed in a study of shared clonotypes between healthy human individuals. Across the whole study: A couple of female and a few male donors aged 18 to 49 were enrolled.

Positive CCR7 selection of CD45RO-negative cells yielded the naive CD8 cells, and terminally differentiated effector memory CD45RA+ cells were excluded. Donors comprised only Caucasian adults living in Nashville, Tennessee. At deep level, the assay was performed. Authors' analysis steps: ImmunoSEQ only sent back junction sequences with no quality scores, so filtering was done differently. Sequencing was performed with immunoSEQ multiplex PCR; in TCRdb, only in-frame clones are kept and a portion is missing. D and trimming were read from the DNA, whereas the V and J calls and clone size are those reported in that table. The table has over 2 million clones, around 96% seen once. The sequence came from a man aged 18-30 years in good health. Sequencing input: naive CD8+ T cells sorted from blood.

CDR3 in DNA: TGTGCCAGCAGCTCACCGACAGGTTCCACCTCCTACAATGAGCAGTTCTTC. Translated: CASSSPTGSTSYNEQFF. This chain uses TRBV7-9 with TRBJ2-1; D may be TRBD1 (6 bases). Germline CDR1 SEHNR, CDR2 FQNEAQ (reference sequence). V lost 4 bases and J 0 bases, leaving 16 bases between the germline ends. This CDR3 is built from 17 residues.